These 22 T cell receptor beta chains were sequenced from one sample in a study of shared clonotypes between healthy human individuals. The data were produced by immunoSEQ multiplex PCR, yet TCRdb's version contains in-frame clones alone and is incomplete. Of roughly 2 million clones detected, more than 90% appear once; the ten largest clones hold around 0.13%. What was sequenced was naive CD4+ T cells sorted from blood. The subset was: CD45RA+ positively selected. Receptors originate from a man aged 18-30 years in good health.

This chain connects TRBV7-2 to TRBJ2-4, with a tentative D call TRBD2 (6 bases). V lost 3 bases to trimming and J lost 3 bases, with 9 bases between them. The CDR3 loop spans 14 amino acids. CDR1 SGHTA and CDR2 FQGNSA come from the germline V gene. The CDR3 reads CASSFGGGKNIQYF. DNA of the CDR3: TGTGCCAGCAGCTTCGGGGGTGGCAAAAACATTCAGTACTTC.

The DNA for the CDR3 is TGTGCCATCAGAGGAGGTTCGGGGTCAGATAATCAGCCCCAGCATTTT. This translates into CAIRGGSGSDNQPQHF. The rearrangement uses TRBV10-3 and TRBJ1-5; no reliable D call. The CDR3 is made up of 16 amino acids. V was trimmed by 6 bases and J by 4 bases, leaving 19 bases between them. Germline-derived CDR1 and CDR2 are ENHRY and SYGVKD.

The rearrangement uses TRBV7-8 and TRBJ2-7; perhaps TRBD1 as D (5 bases). The germline gives CDR1 SGHVS, CDR2 FQNEAQ. The CDR3 is made up of 11 amino acids. Between the trimmed V and J ends, which lost 11 bases and 0 bases, there was a span of 8 bases. The CDR3 nucleotides read TGTGCCTCTAGGGGCTCCTACGAGCAGTACTTC. It encodes CASRGSYEQYF.

The chain combines TRBV5-1 with TRBJ1-1; D is perhaps TRBD1 (5 bases). Germline V CDR1 and CDR2: SGHRS, YFSETQ. CDR3 length: 15 amino acids. V dropped 1 base and J dropped 6 bases, with 16 bases sitting between them. The CDR3: CASSLKAYIGAEAFF. The DNA for the CDR3 is TGCGCCAGCAGCTTGAAGGCATACATAGGGGCTGAAGCTTTCTTT.

The chain carries TRBV9 and TRBJ1-3; possibly TRBD1 for D (5 bases). The germline V gene has CDR1 SGDLS and CDR2 YYNGEE. Trimming took off 0 bases at V and 6 bases at J, with 19 bases between the two ends. The CDR3 runs to 17 residues. DNA of the CDR3: TGTGCCAGCAGCGTAGGGGTCGGCAGGGAAGGAGAAAACACCATATATTTT. It is translated as CASSVGVGREGENTIYF.

There are a few counts of this clone. This chain connects TRBV30 to TRBJ1-2; D remains unclear. V lost 0 bases and J 7 bases, leaving 12 bases between the germline ends. This CDR3 has 13 amino acids. Germline-derived CDR1 and CDR2 are GTSNPN and SVGIG (reference sequence). Written as DNA, the CDR3 is TGTGCCTGGAGTGTAAAGGGTAGGAGTGGCTACACCTTC. Protein product: CAWSVKGRSGYTF.

This rearrangement joins TRBV10-3 to TRBJ2-5, with 13 positions matching TRBD2. Germline V gene lookup returns CDR1 ENHRY and CDR2 SYGVKD. The CDR3 contains 14 residues. V shed 8 bases, J shed 5 bases, and the junction held 5 bases outside the gene matches. The CDR3: CAIGLAGERETQYF. Here the CDR3 DNA reads TGTGCCATCGGACTAGCGGGGGAACGGGAGACCCAGTACTTC.

This clone was seen only once. The chain joins TRBV10-2 to TRBJ2-7; 10 bases align to TRBD1. Unmatched junction bases numbered 6, after V lost 3 bases and J lost 4 bases. The CDR3 extends over 15 amino acids. Per germline, CDR1 WSHSY and CDR2 SAAADI. For the CDR3, the DNA is TGCGCCAGCAGTGATGTCCGACAGGGGGCATACGAGCAGTACTTC. Translated, it gives CASSDVRQGAYEQYF.

This chain joins TRBV6-1 and TRBJ2-3; 7 bases line up with TRBD2. Germline V gives CDR1 MNHNS, CDR2 SASEGT. The CDR3 has 15 residues. The ends lost 2 bases at V and 4 bases at J; junction bases unmatched: 6. The CDR3 spells CASSETPGGADTQYF. The CDR3 nucleotides are TGTGCCAGCAGTGAAACCCCGGGAGGTGCAGATACGCAGTATTTT.

About this clone itself: This specimen includes other DNA sequences encoding the same CDR3. V usage is TRBV4-1 and J usage is TRBJ1-2; 8 bases align to TRBD1. With V trimmed by 2 bases and J by 2 bases, 4 bases remained unmatched. This CDR3 has 15 amino acids. Germline CDR1 reads MGHRA; CDR2 reads YSYEKL. DNA for the CDR3: TGCGCCAGCAGCCAACCCGGACAGGGAAACTATGGCTACACCTTC. Its protein is CASSQPGQGNYGYTF.

The chain has TRBV19 and TRBJ1-2; D is unresolved. The CDR3 totals 16 residues. Germline V gene data show CDR1 as LNHDA and CDR2 as SQIVND (reference sequence). With 1 base removed from V and 3 bases from J, the gap between germline ends came to 15 bases. This CDR3 reads CASSIVVGTGDYGYTF. The CDR3 bases are TGTGCCAGTAGTATAGTGGTCGGTACCGGGGACTATGGCTACACCTTC.

This rearrangement joins TRBV4-1 to TRBJ1-2; 7 bases are shared with TRBD1. The J segment lost 4 bases and the V segment lost 0 bases, leaving 8 bases of the junction unmatched. Germline loops: CDR1 MGHRA, CDR2 YSYEKL. This CDR3 is built from 16 residues. The CDR3 protein is CASSQEQAGGIYGYTF. CDR3 nucleotide sequence: TGCGCCAGCAGCCAAGAACAGGCAGGGGGGATCTATGGCTACACCTTC.

The chain recombines TRBV5-6 with TRBJ2-5, with 7 bases matching TRBD2. In germline, CDR1 is SGHDT, CDR2 YYEEEE. The CDR3 has 15 amino acids. V lost 0 bases and J lost 0; bases outside the gene matches: 2. Here the CDR3 DNA reads TGTGCCAGCAGCTTGGGCCTAGCGGACCAAGAGACCCAGTACTTC. Translating it yields CASSLGLADQETQYF. The whole variable domain, remainder taken from reference TRBV5-6 and TRBJ2-5, is DAGVTQSPTHLIKTRGQQVTLRCSPKSGHDTVSWYQQALGQGPQFIFQYYEEEERQRGNFPDRFSGHQFPNYSSELNVNALLLGDSALYLCASSLGLADQETQYFGPGTRLLVL.

The rearrangement joins TRBV7-2 to TRBJ2-7, with 13 nucleotides matching TRBD2. Germline V gene data show CDR1 as SGHTA and CDR2 as FQGNSA. The trim removed 2 bases at V and 3 bases at J, leaving 4 bases unmatched. CDR3 size: 16 residues. The CDR3 DNA reads as TGTGCCAGCAGCTTATTAGGGACTAGCGGGGTCTACGAGCAGTACTTC. Its translation is CASSLLGTSGVYEQYF. The full variable domain, in which reference TRBV7-2 and TRBJ2-7 provide the parts outside the CDR3, is GAGVSQSPSNKVTEKGKDVELRCDPISGHTALYWYRQSLGQGLEFLIYFQGNSAPDKSGLPSDRFSAERTGGSVSTLTIQRTQQEDSAVYLCASSLLGTSGVYEQYFGPGTRLTVT.

The J gene is TRBJ1-1, the V gene TRBV10-1; tentative D call: TRBD1 (5 bases). V was shortened by 8 bases and J by 1 base, with 8 bases between the two germline ends. The CDR3 sequence is 12 residues long. Germline values: CDR1 WNHNN, CDR2 SYGVQD (reference sequence). CDR3 DNA: TGCGCCAGCGGCACAGGGAACACTGAAGCTTTCTTT. Residues: CASGTGNTEAFF.

Note on this clone: Other DNA sequences in the same sample also yield this CDR3. The V and J genes are TRBV27 and TRBJ1-5; D is unresolved. V was cut by 2 bases and J by 1 base, with 6 bases left in between. The CDR3 loop spans 14 amino acids. CDR1 MNHEY and CDR2 SMNVEV come from the germline V gene (reference sequence). CDR3 DNA: TGTGCCAGCAGTTTAGGGGTCAGCAATCAGCCCCAGCATTTT. Translated: CASSLGVSNQPQHF.

This chain connects TRBV28 to TRBJ1-6, with a tentative D call TRBD1 (5 bases). The CDR3 has 16 residues. V dropped 5 bases and J dropped 9 bases, with 20 bases sitting between them. The germline CDR1 and CDR2 sequences are MDHEN and SYDVKM. CDR3 bases: TGTGCCAGCAGTCCCCGGGGGGGGAAGGTCCCTTCACCCCTCCACTTT. Residues: CASSPRGGKVPSPLHF.

About this clone itself: Other DNA variants within this sample encode the same CDR3. The chain uses TRBV2 and TRBJ2-5; 7 bases fit TRBD1. The CDR3 has 12 residues. Germline V lookup: CDR1 SNHLY, CDR2 FYNNEI. Losses at the gene ends were 7 bases for V and 2 bases for J; bases not matched to a gene: 1. The CDR3 DNA reads TGTGCCAGCAAGGGGGCGCAAGAGACCCAGTACTTC. It specifies CASKGAQETQYF.

The rearrangement joins TRBV7-8 to TRBJ1-1; 7 bases are a match to TRBD1. Trimming removed 7 bases from V and 1 base from J; junction bases left unmatched: 9. This CDR3 is built from 15 residues. In germline, CDR1 is SGHVS, CDR2 FQNEAQ. CDR3 amino acids: CASTLTGTANTEAFF. The CDR3 DNA follows: TGTGCCAGCACCCTAACTGGGACAGCGAACACTGAAGCTTTCTTT.

This clone was seen more than once but under ten times. This sample also contains other DNA sequences that code for the same CDR3. The chain employs TRBV5-1 and TRBJ2-3; D might be TRBD1 or TRBD2, each matching 5 bases. Trimming cost V 0 bases and J 3 bases, with 5 bases left between them. The CDR3 loop spans 13 amino acids. Germline lookup yields CDR1 SGHRS and CDR2 YFSETQ. CDR3 amino acids: CASSLGGTDTQYF. Here the CDR3 DNA reads TGCGCCAGCAGCTTGGGGGGGACAGATACGCAGTATTTT.

The J gene is TRBJ1-1, the V gene TRBV7-2, with no clear D. Germline V gene sequence: CDR1 SGHTA, CDR2 FQGNSA. The V and J ends lost 3 bases and 4 bases respectively, with 9 bases between them. The CDR3 covers 13 residues. In DNA form, the CDR3 reads TGTGCCAGCAGCTTGCGTATAGGCACTGAAGCTTTCTTT. Its protein is CASSLRIGTEAFF.

V is TRBV5-4 and J is TRBJ2-3; 9 bases are shared with TRBD2. The junction had 15 bases not matched to a gene; V was cut back by 3 bases and J by 4 bases. There are 18 residues in the CDR3. Per germline, CDR1 SGHNT and CDR2 YYREEE (reference sequence). CDR3 nucleotides: TGTGCCAGCAGCTCACTCGGTGTAGCGGGAGTTAAGGCAGATACGCAGTATTTT. It specifies CASSSLGVAGVKADTQYF. Full variable domain (rest looked up from reference TRBV5-4 and TRBJ2-3): ETGVTQSPTHLIKTRGQQVTLRCSSQSGHNTVSWYQQALGQGPQFIFQYYREEENGRGNFPPRFSGLQFPNYSSELNVNALELDDSALYLCASSSLGVAGVKADTQYFGPGTRLTVL.